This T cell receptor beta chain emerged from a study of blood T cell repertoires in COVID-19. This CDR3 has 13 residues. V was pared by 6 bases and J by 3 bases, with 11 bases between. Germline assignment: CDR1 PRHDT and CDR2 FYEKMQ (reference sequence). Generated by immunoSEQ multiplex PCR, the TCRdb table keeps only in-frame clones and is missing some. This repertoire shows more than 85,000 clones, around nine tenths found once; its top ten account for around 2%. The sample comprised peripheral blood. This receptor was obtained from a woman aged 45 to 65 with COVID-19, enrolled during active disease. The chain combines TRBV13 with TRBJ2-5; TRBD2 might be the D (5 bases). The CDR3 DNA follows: TGTGCCAGCAGGGAAGCGGTAGAAGAGACCCAGTACTTC. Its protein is CASREAVEETQYF.